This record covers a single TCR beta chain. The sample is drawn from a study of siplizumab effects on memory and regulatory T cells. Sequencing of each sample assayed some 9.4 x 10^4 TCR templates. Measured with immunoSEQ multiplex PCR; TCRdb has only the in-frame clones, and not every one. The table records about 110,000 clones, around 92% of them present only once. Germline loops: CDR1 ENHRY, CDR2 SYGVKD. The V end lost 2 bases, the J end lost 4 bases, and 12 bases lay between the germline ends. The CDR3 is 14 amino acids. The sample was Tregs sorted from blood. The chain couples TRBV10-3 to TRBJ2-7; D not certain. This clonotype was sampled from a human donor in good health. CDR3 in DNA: TGTGCCATCAGTGAGCATGGAAGGTGGTACGAGCAGTACTTC. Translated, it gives CAISEHGRWYEQYF.